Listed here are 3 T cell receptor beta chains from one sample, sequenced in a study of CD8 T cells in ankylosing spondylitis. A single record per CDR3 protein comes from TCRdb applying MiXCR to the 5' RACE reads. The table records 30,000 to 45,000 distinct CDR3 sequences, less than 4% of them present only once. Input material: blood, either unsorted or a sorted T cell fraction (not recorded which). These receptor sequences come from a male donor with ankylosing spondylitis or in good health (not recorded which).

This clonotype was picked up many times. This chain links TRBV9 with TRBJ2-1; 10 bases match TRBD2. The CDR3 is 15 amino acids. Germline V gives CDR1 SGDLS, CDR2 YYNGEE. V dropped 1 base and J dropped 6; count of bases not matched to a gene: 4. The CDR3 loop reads CASSVTSGNFNEQFF. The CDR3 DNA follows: TGTGCCAGCAGCGTAACTAGCGGGAATTTCAATGAGCAGTTCTTC.

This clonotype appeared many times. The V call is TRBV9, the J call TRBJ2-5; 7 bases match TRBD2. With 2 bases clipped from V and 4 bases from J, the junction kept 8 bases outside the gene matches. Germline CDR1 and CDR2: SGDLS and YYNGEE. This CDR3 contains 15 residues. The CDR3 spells CASSVRGEVRETQYF. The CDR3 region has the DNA TGTGCCAGCAGCGTCCGGGGGGAGGTTCGAGAGACCCAGTACTTC.

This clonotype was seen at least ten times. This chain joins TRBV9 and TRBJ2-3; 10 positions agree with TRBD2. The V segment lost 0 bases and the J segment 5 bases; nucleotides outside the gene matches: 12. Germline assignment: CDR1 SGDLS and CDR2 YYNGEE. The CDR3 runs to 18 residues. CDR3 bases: TGTGCCAGCAGCGTAGCTGGCCTAGCGGGGGCCGGAGGAGATACGCAGTATTTT. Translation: CASSVAGLAGAGGDTQYF.